The 2 T cell receptor beta chains given below trace back to one sample, sequenced in a study of T cell responses to AZD1222 COVID-19 vaccine. The data were produced by immunoSEQ multiplex PCR, yet TCRdb's version contains in-frame clones alone and is incomplete. Seen here are 200,000 or so clones, approximately 92% observed once, and the top ten hold over 9.5%. Material: peripheral blood, obtained on day 0 of AZD1222 vaccination. These receptors were collected from an adult in good health.

V usage is TRBV3-1 (or the pseudogene TRBV3-2) and J usage is TRBJ2-7; 12 bases are a match to TRBD2. V was pared by 4 bases and J by 5 bases, with 3 bases of the junction left unmatched. This CDR3 comprises 14 residues. Germline CDR1 reads LGHDT; CDR2 reads YNNKEL (reference sequence). CDR3 sequence: CASSPTSGRNEQYF. The CDR3, as DNA: TGTGCCAGCAGCCCTACTAGCGGGAGGAACGAGCAGTACTTC.

Here the CDR3 reads CASSYVQGGYYGYTF. The CDR3 DNA reads as TGTGCCAGCAGTTACGTGCAGGGCGGGTATTATGGCTACACCTTC. V and J are TRBV6-5 and TRBJ1-2; D is possibly TRBD1 (5 bases). The germline V gene has CDR1 MNHEY and CDR2 SVGAGI. The CDR3 is 15 amino acids. V lost 2 bases and J lost 5, with 15 bases in between.